The following is a TCR beta chain sequence with its context. The sample is drawn from a study of shared clonotypes between healthy human individuals. CDR1 is SGHRS, CDR2 YFSETQ, per germline. The CDR3 has 15 residues. Trimming cost V 0 bases and J 9 bases; bases outside gene matches: 9. Clones were read by immunoSEQ multiplex PCR, and TCRdb kept only the in-frame ones, dropping some. This sample has about 1 million clones, with 60% to 80% found just once. What was sequenced was memory CD4+ T cells sorted from blood. The subset is: CD45RA-negative fraction. The sequence was collected from a man in his late teens or twenties in good health. The chain is built from TRBV5-1 and TRBJ1-2; 9 nucleotides agree with TRBD1. The CDR3 DNA sequence: TGCGCCAGCAGCTTGGGTACGGGACAGGGTGATAGCTACACCTTC. It is translated as CASSLGTGQGDSYTF. Variable domain in full (rest from reference TRBV5-1 and TRBJ1-2): KAGVTQTPRYLIKTRGQQVTLSCSPISGHRSVSWYQQTPGQGLQFLFEYFSETQRNKGNFPGRFSGRQFSNSRSEMNVSTLELGDSALYLCASSLGTGQGDSYTFGSGTRLTVV.